One sample yielded the 23 T cell receptor beta chains listed below, sequenced in a study of blood T cell repertoires in COVID-19. Assay: immunoSEQ multiplex PCR; the TCRdb copy retains only in-frame clones and omits some. The table includes 90,000 to 150,000 clones, about 85% detected once. The sample comprised peripheral blood. The receptors derive from an older man with acute or convalescent COVID-19.

The chain's CDR3 is CASSPTGGNNSPLHF. The DNA of the CDR3 is TGTGCCAGCTCACCCACAGGGGGCAATAATTCACCCCTCCACTTT. V and J are TRBV18 and TRBJ1-6, with TRBD1 matching 9 bases. Germline assignment: CDR1 KGHSH and CDR2 LQKENI. V gave up 3 bases and J gave up 5 bases; unmatched junction bases: 2. CDR3 length equals 15 residues.

The CDR3 DNA follows: TGTGCCAGCACCCTAGGAATCACGCAGTATTTT. Protein product: CASTLGITQYF. The rearrangement links TRBV28 to TRBJ2-3; D is undetermined. Trimming stripped 7 bases from V and 9 bases from J, with 11 bases between. The CDR3 consists of 11 residues. CDR1 MDHEN and CDR2 SYDVKM come from the germline V gene.

The rearrangement uses TRBV12-3 or TRBV12-4 and TRBJ1-2; a weak D match, TRBD1 (5 bases). V lost 7 bases, J lost 2 bases, and 11 bases lay in between. This CDR3 is 13 amino acids long. CDR3 sequence: CASTSTVNYGYTF. CDR3 in DNA: TGTGCCAGCACGTCGACAGTAAACTATGGCTACACCTTC.

CDR3 DNA: TGCGCCAGCAGTCAATCGAATGATGAGGTAAACACCGGGGAGCTGTTTTTT. It codes for CASSQSNDEVNTGELFF. The J gene is TRBJ2-2, the V gene TRBV23-1; D unresolved. TRBV23-1 has ORF status, its function being uncertain. V lost 0 bases and J 2 bases, leaving 13 bases between the germline ends. CDR3 length equals 17 residues.

The genes are TRBV3-1 (or the pseudogene TRBV3-2) and TRBJ2-3; D gene ambiguous. This CDR3 is built from 16 residues. V lost 0 bases to trimming and J lost 0 bases, with 10 bases between them. The germline gives CDR1 LGHDT, CDR2 YNNKEL (reference sequence). The CDR3 region has the DNA TGTGCCAGCAGCCAAGATGCGTTCTCTAGCACAGATACGCAGTATTTT. Amino acids: CASSQDAFSSTDTQYF.

This clone was recorded a few times. This chain joins TRBV10-1 and TRBJ2-7; D remains ambiguous. The length of the CDR3 is 10 residues. The germline V and J ends were trimmed by 6 bases and 3 bases, with 3 bases remaining between them. Germline V CDR1 and CDR2: WNHNN, SYGVQD (reference sequence). The CDR3 sequence is CASSVYEQYF. The DNA for the CDR3 is TGCGCCAGCAGCGTCTACGAGCAGTACTTC.

The V gene is TRBV11-1, the J gene TRBJ2-7, with TRBD1 matching 7 bases. The V segment lost 6 bases and the J segment 6 bases; nucleotides outside the gene matches: 14. Germline CDR1 and CDR2: SGHAT and FQDESV (reference sequence). The CDR3 length is 15 residues. This chain's CDR3 is CASSGRDSPRSEQYF. The CDR3 nucleotides read TGTGCCAGCAGTGGTAGGGACAGTCCTAGGTCCGAGCAGTACTTC.

The chain recombines TRBV3-1 (or the pseudogene TRBV3-2) with TRBJ2-7, with D possibly being TRBD2 (5 bases). V dropped 4 bases and J dropped 1 base, with 11 bases sitting between them. CDR1 is LGHDT, CDR2 YNNKEL, per germline (reference sequence). CDR3 size: 14 residues. The CDR3 bases are TGTGCCAGCAGCCCTCCTGAGGGTTCCTACGAGCAGTACTTC. Its protein product is CASSPPEGSYEQYF.

The CDR3 DNA reads TGTGCCAGTAGTACCCCCGCCTTTAGCGGAGAGGAGACCCAGTACTTC. It codes for CASSTPAFSGEETQYF. The chain is built from TRBV19 and TRBJ2-5; a possible D gene is TRBD2 (6 bases). CDR1 and CDR2 from the germline V gene are LNHDA and SQIVND (reference sequence). The CDR3 runs 16 residues. Trimming stripped 4 bases from V and 5 bases from J, with 20 bases between.

This chain joins TRBV5-4 and TRBJ2-3, with 7 bases lining up with TRBD2. Per the germline V gene, CDR1 is SGHNT and CDR2 is YYREEE (reference sequence). The J segment lost 6 bases and the V segment lost 4 bases, leaving 11 bases of the junction unmatched. CDR3 size: 15 residues. For the CDR3, the DNA is TGTGCCAGCAGCCCTCCTAGCGGCCCGTCTGATACGCAGTATTTT. Translating gives CASSPPSGPSDTQYF.

This clone was detected only once. The chain couples TRBV6-5 to TRBJ2-7; TRBD1 matches at 7 bases. V gave up 8 bases and J gave up 0 bases; unmatched junction bases: 7. The CDR3 has 14 residues. Germline assignment: CDR1 MNHEY and CDR2 SVGAGI. DNA of the CDR3: TGTGCCAGCGGGGACAGATTCTACTCCTACGAGCAGTACTTC. Protein: CASGDRFYSYEQYF.

The chain joins TRBV5-1 to TRBJ2-2, with D maybe TRBD1 (5 bases). There are 15 residues in the CDR3. The V end was cut by 2 bases, the J end by 6 bases, with 14 bases between. Germline V gene lookup returns CDR1 SGHRS and CDR2 YFSETQ. Here the CDR3 reads CASSLVVRAAGELFF. CDR3 DNA: TGCGCCAGCAGCTTAGTTGTCAGGGCGGCCGGGGAGCTGTTTTTT.

The chain joins TRBV5-1 to TRBJ2-7; weak D call: TRBD1 (6 bases). CDR1 SGHRS and CDR2 YFSETQ come from the germline V gene. This CDR3 comprises 13 residues. V was trimmed by 4 bases and J by 3 bases, leaving 11 bases between them. CDR3 DNA: TGCGCCAGCAGCCCCGGGGACAACTACGAGCAGTACTTC. Translated: CASSPGDNYEQYF.

The chain carries TRBV18 and TRBJ1-2; the match to TRBD1 covers 9 bases. The CDR3 spans 17 residues. The V segment lost 6 bases and the J segment 4 bases; nucleotides outside the gene matches: 15. Germline V gives CDR1 KGHSH, CDR2 LQKENI. The CDR3 region is CASSLILGGQGGYGYTF. CDR3 DNA sequence: TGTGCCAGCTCCCTCATCTTAGGGGGACAGGGAGGCTATGGCTACACCTTC.

This sequence joins TRBV12-3 or TRBV12-4 and TRBJ1-1; D is undetermined. V was pared by 0 bases and J by 7 bases, with 9 bases between. The CDR3 totals 13 residues. The chain's CDR3 is CASSLASRGEAFF. The DNA of the CDR3 is TGTGCCAGCAGTTTAGCCTCCCGGGGTGAAGCTTTCTTT.

The chain recombines TRBV19 with TRBJ1-5; a weak D match, TRBD1 (5 bases). Germline CDR1 LNHDA, CDR2 SQIVND (reference sequence). The CDR3 totals 17 residues. Trimming took 3 bases from V and 1 from J, leaving 16 bases between them. CDR3 bases: TGTGCCAGTAGTATTATACAGGCGGGGGGGAGCAATCAGCCCCAGCATTTT. Protein sequence: CASSIIQAGGSNQPQHF. The full variable domain, its missing parts supplied by reference TRBV19 and TRBJ1-5, is DGGITQSPKYLFRKEGQNVTLSCEQNLNHDAMYWYRQDPGQGLRLIYYSQIVNDFQKGDIAEGYSVSREKKESFPLTVTSAQKNPTAFYLCASSIIQAGGSNQPQHFGDGTRLSIL.

The chain joins TRBV27 to TRBJ2-5; no definite D call. V lost 1 base and J lost 1, with 4 bases in between. CDR1 MNHEY and CDR2 SMNVEV come from the germline V gene (reference sequence). The CDR3 runs to 13 residues. The CDR3 here is CASSLYTQETQYF. The CDR3 DNA follows: TGTGCCAGCAGTTTATACACCCAAGAGACCCAGTACTTC.

The rearrangement joins TRBV3-1 (or the pseudogene TRBV3-2) to TRBJ1-4; D is undetermined. Trimming pared 1 base from V and 8 bases from J, leaving 17 bases between. The CDR3 consists of 16 residues. Looked up from germline, CDR1 is LGHDT and CDR2 is YNNKEL (reference sequence). CDR3 sequence reads: CASSQVGGGQREKLFF. CDR3 DNA sequence: TGTGCCAGCAGCCAAGTAGGAGGAGGGCAACGGGAAAAACTGTTTTTT.

In nucleotides, the CDR3 is TGTGCCAGCAGCCAAGATAGGACAGGGGTGGGGGAAAAACTGTTTTTT. Encoded protein: CASSQDRTGVGEKLFF. The chain combines TRBV3-1 (or the pseudogene TRBV3-2) with TRBJ1-4, with TRBD1 matching over 9 bases. J was trimmed by 8 bases and V by 0 bases; bases with no gene match: 7. The CDR3 loop spans 16 amino acids. CDR1 LGHDT and CDR2 YNNKEL come from the germline V gene (reference sequence).

The rearrangement uses TRBV7-2 and TRBJ1-1; perhaps TRBD1 as D (5 bases). This CDR3 comprises 15 residues. V dropped 1 base and J dropped 0 bases, with 9 bases sitting between them. CDR1 SGHTA and CDR2 FQGNSA come from the germline V gene. CDR3 sequence: CASSLGTSMNTEAFF. The CDR3 coding sequence is TGTGCCAGCAGCTTAGGGACATCCATGAACACTGAAGCTTTCTTT. Full variable domain (remainder filled in from reference TRBV7-2 and TRBJ1-1): GAGVSQSPSNKVTEKGKDVELRCDPISGHTALYWYRQSLGQGLEFLIYFQGNSAPDKSGLPSDRFSAERTGGSVSTLTIQRTQQEDSAVYLCASSLGTSMNTEAFFGQGTRLTVV.

This clone appeared a single time. The V gene is TRBV28, the J gene TRBJ2-7; D ambiguous. The germline V gene has CDR1 MDHEN and CDR2 SYDVKM. The CDR3 sequence is 12 residues long. V was trimmed by 5 bases and J by 2 bases, leaving 7 bases between them. The chain's CDR3 is CASSLRAYEQYF. In nucleotides, the CDR3 is TGTGCCAGCAGTCTCCGGGCCTACGAGCAGTACTTC.

The chain uses TRBV15 and TRBJ1-2; perhaps TRBD1 as D (5 bases). V dropped 2 bases and J dropped 7 bases, with 8 bases sitting between them. The CDR3 runs to 12 residues. The germline V gene has CDR1 LNHNV and CDR2 YYDKDF (reference sequence). CDR3 sequence: CATSRSGFGYTF. As DNA, the CDR3 is TGTGCCACCAGCAGATCAGGGTTTGGCTACACCTTC.

The rearrangement joins TRBV3-1 (or the pseudogene TRBV3-2) to TRBJ2-7, with 10 bases that match TRBD1. This CDR3 is 15 amino acids long. Germline values: CDR1 LGHDT, CDR2 YNNKEL (reference sequence). Trimming removed 1 base from V and 3 bases from J; junction bases left unmatched: 3. The CDR3 loop is CASSQVGTGDYEQYF. CDR3 nucleotide sequence: TGTGCCAGCAGCCAAGTGGGGACAGGGGACTACGAGCAGTACTTC.